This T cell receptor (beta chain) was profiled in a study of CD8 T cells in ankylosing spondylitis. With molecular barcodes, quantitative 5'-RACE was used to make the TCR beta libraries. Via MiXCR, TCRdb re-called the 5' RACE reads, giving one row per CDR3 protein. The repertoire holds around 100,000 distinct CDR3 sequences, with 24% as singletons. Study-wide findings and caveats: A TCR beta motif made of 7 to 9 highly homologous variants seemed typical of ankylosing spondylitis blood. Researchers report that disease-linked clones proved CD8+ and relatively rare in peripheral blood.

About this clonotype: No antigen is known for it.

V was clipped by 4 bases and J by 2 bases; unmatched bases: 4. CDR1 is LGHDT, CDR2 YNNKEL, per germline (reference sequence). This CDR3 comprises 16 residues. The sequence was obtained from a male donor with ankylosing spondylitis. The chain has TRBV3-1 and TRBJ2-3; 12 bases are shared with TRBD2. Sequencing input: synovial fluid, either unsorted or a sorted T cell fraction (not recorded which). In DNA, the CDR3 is TGTGCCAGCAGCCGACTAGCGGGAGAGCACACAGATACGCAGTATTTT. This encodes CASSRLAGEHTDTQYF.